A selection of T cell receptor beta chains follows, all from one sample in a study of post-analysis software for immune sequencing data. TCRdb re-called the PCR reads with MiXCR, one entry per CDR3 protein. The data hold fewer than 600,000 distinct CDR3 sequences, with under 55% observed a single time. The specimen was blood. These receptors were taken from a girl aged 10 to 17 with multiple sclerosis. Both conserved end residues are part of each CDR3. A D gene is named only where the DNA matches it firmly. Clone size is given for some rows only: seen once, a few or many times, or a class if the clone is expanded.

CDR3aa: CASSLASGKVYNEQFF
CDR3nt: TGTGCCAGCAGCTTAGCGAGCGGGAAGGTCTACAATGAGCAGTTCTTC
d_gene: TRBD2
j_gene: TRBJ2-1
abundance: NA
len: 16
v_gene: TRBV7-2

CDR3aa: CASSDRVLETQYF
CDR3nt: TGTGCCAGCAGTGACAGGGTATTAGAGACCCAGTACTTC
d_gene: TRBD1
j_gene: TRBJ2-5
abundance: NA
len: 13
v_gene: TRBV27

CDR3aa: CASSTDMNTEAFF
CDR3nt: TGCGCCAGCAGCACAGACATGAACACTGAAGCTTTCTTT
d_gene: NA
j_gene: TRBJ1-1
abundance: NA
len: 13
v_gene: TRBV5-1

CDR3aa: CASSLSRLGQETQYF
CDR3nt: TGTGCCAGCAGCTTATCCCGACTGGGCCAAGAGACCCAGTACTTC
d_gene: NA
j_gene: TRBJ2-5
abundance: few
len: 15
v_gene: TRBV7-3

CDR3aa: CASSVEGSHLAEAFF
CDR3nt: TGTGCCAGCAGCGTAGAAGGGTCACACTTGGCTGAAGCTTTCTTT
d_gene: NA
j_gene: TRBJ1-1
abundance: NA
len: 15
v_gene: TRBV9

CDR3aa: CASRPLDSSGANVLTF
CDR3nt: TGTGCCAGCAGGCCCCTCGACAGCTCTGGGGCCAACGTCCTGACTTTC
d_gene: NA
j_gene: TRBJ2-6
abundance: NA
len: 16
v_gene: TRBV2

CDR3aa: CASSSGPDFTNEQFF
CDR3nt: TGTGCCAGCAGTTCGGGACCCGACTTTACTAATGAGCAGTTCTTC
d_gene: NA
j_gene: TRBJ2-1
abundance: NA
len: 15
v_gene: TRBV6-4

CDR3aa: CAISESDLDGNYGYTF
CDR3nt: TGTGCCATCAGTGAGTCGGATTTGGACGGCAACTATGGCTACACCTTC
d_gene: NA
j_gene: TRBJ1-2
abundance: NA
len: 16
v_gene: TRBV10-3

CDR3aa: CSASVPGTGYEQYF
CDR3nt: TGCAGTGCTAGCGTTCCAGGCACGGGCTACGAGCAGTACTTC
d_gene: NA
j_gene: TRBJ2-7
abundance: NA
len: 14
v_gene: TRBV20-1

CDR3aa: CSATTNPATVSYGYTF
CDR3nt: TGCAGTGCTACTACCAACCCTGCGACAGTTAGCTATGGCTACACCTTC
d_gene: NA
j_gene: TRBJ1-2
abundance: NA
len: 16
v_gene: TRBV20-1

CDR3aa: CASSLRGVAQYF
CDR3nt: TGTGCCAGCAGTTTACGGGGAGTCGCGCAGTACTTC
d_gene: NA
j_gene: TRBJ2-7
abundance: NA
len: 12
v_gene: TRBV28

CDR3aa: CAISTVAGGDYEQYF
CDR3nt: TGTGCCATCAGCACAGTAGCGGGGGGGGACTACGAGCAGTACTTC
d_gene: TRBD2
j_gene: TRBJ2-7
abundance: NA
len: 15
v_gene: TRBV10-3

CDR3aa: CASSQEGTRINEQFF
CDR3nt: TGCGCCAGCAGCCAAGAGGGGACTAGAATCAATGAGCAGTTCTTC
d_gene: TRBD2
j_gene: TRBJ2-1
abundance: NA
len: 15
v_gene: TRBV4-3

CDR3aa: CASSYSIAEEAVDHSTDTQYF
CDR3nt: TGTGCCAGCAGTTACTCGATAGCCGAGGAGGCGGTAGATCATAGCACAGATACGCAGTATTTT
d_gene: NA
j_gene: TRBJ2-3
abundance: NA
len: 21
v_gene: TRBV6-5

CDR3aa: CASSTNQNEQFF
CDR3nt: TGTGCCAGCAGCACAAATCAAAATGAGCAGTTCTTC
d_gene: NA
j_gene: TRBJ2-1
abundance: NA
len: 12
v_gene: TRBV7-3

CDR3aa: CSGTTGNTEAFF
CDR3nt: TGCAGCGGCACAACAGGGAACACTGAAGCTTTCTTT
d_gene: NA
j_gene: TRBJ1-1
abundance: few
len: 12
v_gene: TRBV29-1

CDR3aa: CASSPSAGDTQYF
CDR3nt: TGTGCCAGCAGCCCCTCCGCCGGAGATACGCAGTATTTT
d_gene: NA
j_gene: TRBJ2-3
abundance: few
len: 13
v_gene: TRBV7-3

CDR3aa: CASSLNTGRNTEAFF
CDR3nt: TGCGCCAGCAGCTTGAACACAGGTCGAAATACTGAAGCTTTCTTT
d_gene: NA
j_gene: TRBJ1-1
abundance: NA
len: 15
v_gene: TRBV5-1

CDR3aa: CASSQGTSAGSYNEQFF
CDR3nt: TGTGCCAGCAGCCAGGGGACTAGTGCGGGTTCCTACAATGAGCAGTTCTTC
d_gene: TRBD2
j_gene: TRBJ2-1
abundance: few
len: 17
v_gene: TRBV11-2

CDR3aa: CSPLRVGSEAFF
CDR3nt: TGCAGTCCCCTTAGGGTAGGATCCGAAGCTTTCTTT
d_gene: NA
j_gene: TRBJ1-1
abundance: NA
len: 12
v_gene: TRBV20-1

CDR3aa: CASSTGLAGAVHTQYF
CDR3nt: TGTGCCAGCAGTACGGGACTAGCGGGAGCGGTGCATACGCAGTATTTT
d_gene: TRBD2
j_gene: TRBJ2-3
abundance: NA
len: 16
v_gene: TRBV6-6

CDR3aa: CASSRVPETQYF
CDR3nt: TGTGCCAGCTCCAGGGTCCCGGAGACCCAGTACTTC
d_gene: NA
j_gene: TRBJ2-5
abundance: few
len: 12
v_gene: TRBV18

CDR3aa: CSAQASGTNEQFF
CDR3nt: TGCAGTGCGCAGGCATCAGGAACCAATGAGCAGTTCTTC
d_gene: NA
j_gene: TRBJ2-1
abundance: NA
len: 13
v_gene: TRBV20-1

CDR3aa: CASSLTGTTYEQYF
CDR3nt: TGTGCCAGCAGCTTAACAGGAACCACTTACGAGCAGTACTTC
d_gene: NA
j_gene: TRBJ2-7
abundance: NA
len: 14
v_gene: TRBV5-6

CDR3aa: CSANRADTEAFF
CDR3nt: TGCAGTGCTAACAGGGCGGACACTGAAGCTTTCTTT
d_gene: NA
j_gene: TRBJ1-1
abundance: many
len: 12
v_gene: TRBV20-1

CDR3aa: CASSYGTREPFDEQYF
CDR3nt: TGCGCCAGCAGTTACGGGACCCGGGAGCCGTTCGACGAGCAGTACTTC
d_gene: NA
j_gene: TRBJ2-7
abundance: NA
len: 16
v_gene: TRBV6-2/TRBV6-3

CDR3aa: CASSLMAGSGYNEQFF
CDR3nt: TGTGCCAGCAGTTTGATGGCGGGTTCAGGGTACAATGAGCAGTTCTTC
d_gene: NA
j_gene: TRBJ2-1
abundance: once
len: 16
v_gene: TRBV27

CDR3aa: CASRLTWDTQYF
CDR3nt: TGTGCCAGCCGACTAACGTGGGATACGCAGTATTTT
d_gene: NA
j_gene: TRBJ2-3
abundance: once
len: 12
v_gene: TRBV28

CDR3aa: CASSLQGATEAFF
CDR3nt: TGTGCCAGCAGCTTACAGGGTGCAACTGAAGCTTTCTTT
d_gene: NA
j_gene: TRBJ1-1
abundance: NA
len: 13
v_gene: TRBV7-8

CDR3aa: CASRREGTYEQYF
CDR3nt: TGTGCCTCCCGACGTGAGGGAACCTACGAGCAGTACTTC
d_gene: NA
j_gene: TRBJ2-7
abundance: few
len: 13
v_gene: TRBV6-5

CDR3aa: CARSLPHTHEQYF
CDR3nt: TGTGCCCGCAGCCTCCCCCATACCCACGAGCAGTACTTC
d_gene: NA
j_gene: TRBJ2-7
abundance: NA
len: 13
v_gene: TRBV5-6

CDR3aa: CASSLMSEQYF
CDR3nt: TGTGCCAGCAGCTTGATGTCCGAGCAGTACTTC
d_gene: NA
j_gene: TRBJ2-7
abundance: NA
len: 11
v_gene: TRBV7-2

CDR3aa: CASSAGVNEQFF
CDR3nt: TGTGCCAGCAGCGCGGGGGTCAATGAGCAGTTCTTC
d_gene: TRBD2
j_gene: TRBJ2-1
abundance: NA
len: 12
v_gene: TRBV2

CDR3aa: CASQDRGNTEAFF
CDR3nt: TGCGCCTCCCAGGACAGGGGCAACACTGAAGCTTTCTTT
d_gene: TRBD1
j_gene: TRBJ1-1
abundance: few
len: 13
v_gene: TRBV5-1

CDR3aa: CASSLLDYEQYF
CDR3nt: TGTGCCAGCAGTTTACTGGACTACGAGCAGTACTTC
d_gene: NA
j_gene: TRBJ2-7
abundance: NA
len: 12
v_gene: TRBV28

CDR3aa: CASSLDSGGNEQYF
CDR3nt: TGCGCCAGCAGCTTGGACTCAGGGGGCAATGAGCAGTACTTC
d_gene: TRBD1
j_gene: TRBJ2-5
abundance: NA
len: 14
v_gene: TRBV5-1

CDR3aa: CSARPGTGGGNEQFF
CDR3nt: TGCAGTGCTAGACCAGGGACAGGGGGTGGCAATGAGCAGTTCTTC
d_gene: TRBD1
j_gene: TRBJ2-1
abundance: NA
len: 15
v_gene: TRBV20-1

CDR3aa: CAISREGCEQYF
CDR3nt: TGTGCCATCAGTAGGGAGGGGTGCGAGCAGTACTTC
d_gene: TRBD2
j_gene: TRBJ2-7
abundance: once
len: 12
v_gene: TRBV10-3

CDR3aa: CATSPREGGQETQYF
CDR3nt: TGTGCCACCAGTCCGAGGGAGGGGGGACAAGAGACCCAGTACTTC
d_gene: NA
j_gene: TRBJ2-5
abundance: NA
len: 15
v_gene: TRBV24-1

CDR3aa: CASSQVGSGIMTGELFF
CDR3nt: TGCGCCAGCAGCCAAGTTGGGAGCGGGATTATGACCGGGGAGCTGTTTTTT
d_gene: TRBD2
j_gene: TRBJ2-2
abundance: few
len: 17
v_gene: TRBV4-1

CDR3aa: CASSARTSGRSCEQYF
CDR3nt: TGTGCCAGCAGCGCCCGGACTAGCGGGAGATCGTGCGAGCAGTACTTC
d_gene: TRBD2
j_gene: TRBJ2-7
abundance: NA
len: 16
v_gene: TRBV9

CDR3aa: CAISLTGEAKNIQYF
CDR3nt: TGTGCCATCAGTCTGACAGGGGAGGCCAAAAACATTCAGTACTTC
d_gene: TRBD1
j_gene: TRBJ2-4
abundance: NA
len: 15
v_gene: TRBV10-3

CDR3aa: CASSYPGQGYSEQFF
CDR3nt: TGTGCCAGCAGCTACCCGGGACAGGGGTACAGTGAGCAGTTCTTC
d_gene: TRBD1
j_gene: TRBJ2-1
abundance: NA
len: 15
v_gene: TRBV7-2

CDR3aa: CASSADTANSPLHF
CDR3nt: TGTGCCAGCAGCGCGGACACGGCAAATTCACCCCTCCACTTT
d_gene: NA
j_gene: TRBJ1-6
abundance: NA
len: 14
v_gene: TRBV9

CDR3aa: CASSFPTRQGETQYF
CDR3nt: TGTGCCAGCAGCTTCCCGACCCGACAGGGAGAGACCCAGTACTTC
d_gene: TRBD1
j_gene: TRBJ2-5
abundance: NA
len: 15
v_gene: TRBV5-5

CDR3aa: CASSFGTASGYEQYF
CDR3nt: TGTGCCAGCAGTTTCGGGACCGCCTCGGGCTACGAGCAGTACTTC
d_gene: NA
j_gene: TRBJ2-7
abundance: NA
len: 15
v_gene: TRBV12-3/TRBV12-4

CDR3aa: CASIGTISLHNEQYF
CDR3nt: TGTGCCAGCATTGGGACAATCTCCCTCCACAATGAGCAGTACTTC
d_gene: NA
j_gene: TRBJ2-5
abundance: NA
len: 15
v_gene: TRBV6-2/TRBV6-3

CDR3aa: CASSESPPGQGDPLAKNIQYF
CDR3nt: TGTGCCAGCAGTGAATCGCCTCCGGGACAGGGGGACCCTCTAGCCAAAAACATTCAGTACTTC
d_gene: TRBD1
j_gene: TRBJ2-4
abundance: few
len: 21
v_gene: TRBV25-1

CDR3aa: CASSLLAGGSNQPQHF
CDR3nt: TGTGCCAGCAGTTTGTTGGCAGGGGGAAGCAATCAGCCCCAGCATTTT
d_gene: TRBD1
j_gene: TRBJ1-5
abundance: NA
len: 16
v_gene: TRBV2

CDR3aa: CASSQDQTGGPFGPEAFF
CDR3nt: TGCGCCAGCAGCCAAGATCAGACAGGGGGCCCGTTCGGACCTGAAGCTTTCTTT
d_gene: TRBD1
j_gene: TRBJ1-1
abundance: NA
len: 18
v_gene: TRBV4-3

CDR3aa: CSAATGATLEKLFF
CDR3nt: TGCAGTGCTGCCACCGGGGCCACGCTCGAAAAACTGTTTTTT
d_gene: NA
j_gene: TRBJ1-4
abundance: few
len: 14
v_gene: TRBV20-1

CDR3aa: CASSQESSLAGSTDTQYF
CDR3nt: TGCGCCAGCAGCCAAGAGTCTTCACTAGCGGGTAGCACAGATACGCAGTATTTT
d_gene: TRBD2
j_gene: TRBJ2-3
abundance: many
len: 18
v_gene: TRBV4-1

CDR3aa: CASSHQAGGPYNEQFF
CDR3nt: TGTGCCAGCAGCCACCAGGCGGGAGGGCCCTACAATGAGCAGTTCTTC
d_gene: TRBD2
j_gene: TRBJ2-1
abundance: NA
len: 16
v_gene: TRBV3-1

CDR3aa: CSVEGVPTGGSYEQYF
CDR3nt: TGCAGCGTTGAAGGAGTTCCGACAGGGGGATCCTACGAGCAGTACTTC
d_gene: TRBD1
j_gene: TRBJ2-7
abundance: few
len: 16
v_gene: TRBV29-1

CDR3aa: CASKLQTSTDTQYF
CDR3nt: TGCGCCAGCAAATTGCAGACTAGCACAGATACGCAGTATTTT
d_gene: NA
j_gene: TRBJ2-3
abundance: few
len: 14
v_gene: TRBV5-1